This TCR beta chain was identified in a study of shared clonotypes between healthy human individuals. This clone was counted once. The antigen remains unidentified. Overall study results and limits: Larger estimated richness was generally seen in naive subsets than in memory subsets.

Naive CD8 isolation took CD45RO-negative cells positively selected for CCR7 and excluded terminally differentiated effector memory CD45RA+ cells. Within Nashville, Tennessee resided all donors, each a Caucasian adult. Genomic DNA of each subset was evenly split across several immunoSEQ plates. Per the authors' pipeline: ImmunoSEQ gave junction-only sequences without quality scores, so filtering differed. Method: immunoSEQ multiplex PCR; TCRdb's copy keeps in-frame clones and lacks some. The D gene and trimming were derived from the DNA, and the V and J assignments and clone size from that table. The sample holds a few million clones, around 93% seen once. The receptor was isolated from a young man in good health. Some clones in this sample may be carry-over from other donors' samples. Sequencing used naive CD8+ T cells from PBMCs.

The CDR3 sequence is CASSRLDRDGNTIYF. In nucleotides, the CDR3 is TGCGCCAGCAGCCGACTGGACAGGGACGGAAACACCATATATTTT. The chain carries TRBV4-1 and TRBJ1-3, with 8 bases that match TRBD1. After removal of 4 bases from V and 4 bases from J, the junction contained 6 bases not matched to a gene. The CDR3 loop spans 15 amino acids. CDR1 and CDR2 (germline): MGHRA, YSYEKL.